This is a list of T cell receptor beta chains from one sample in a study of cytomegalovirus exposure and HLA in healthy donors. Sequencing used immunoSEQ multiplex PCR; TCRdb keeps in-frame clones, though not all of them. The data contain some 100,000 clones, around 79% of them singletons. Sequenced: PBMCs. Source of these receptors: a male donor in good health and CMV-seropositive. CDR3s include the opening cysteine and the closing phenylalanine or tryptophan. A D gene is named only where the DNA matches it firmly. Not all rows give a size; the values are once, few, many and, for expanded clones, a class.

TRBV13	TRBJ2-5	-	TRBD2	CASSFRTGLAGAGETQYF	TGTGCCAGCAGCTTCCGGACCGGACTAGCGGGGGCCGGAGAGACCCAGTACTTC
TRBV27	TRBJ1-6	-	-	CASSLRSSFGPLHF	TGTGCCAGCAGTTTGAGGTCAAGTTTTGGTCCCCTCCACTTT
TRBV10-2	TRBJ2-5	-	TRBD2	CATGEGETQYF	TGCGCCACGGGGGAGGGCGAGACCCAGTACTTC
TRBV12-2	TRBJ1-3	-	-	CASRFWIDGIVTGNTIYF	TGTGCAAGTCGCTTTTGGATTGACGGGATTGTAACTGGAAACACCATATATTTT
TRBV7-8	TRBJ2-5	-	-	CASSSTWRSPYF	TGTGCCAGCAGTTCCACCTGGCGGTCCCCCTACTTC
TRBV6-1	TRBJ2-3	-	-	CASSEAIAPASTQYF	TGTGCCAGCAGTGAAGCGATCGCTCCGGCTAGTACGCAGTATTTT
TRBV4-3	TRBJ2-2	-	TRBD1	CASSQDPETGGNTGELFF	TGCGCCAGCAGCCAAGATCCCGAGACAGGGGGTAACACCGGGGAGCTGTTTTTT
TRBV7-2	TRBJ2-1	-	TRBD2	CASSSLPPTSGAYNEQFF	TGTGCCAGCAGCTCGCTCCCCCCGACTAGCGGGGCCTACAATGAGCAGTTCTTC
TRBV7-9	TRBJ2-7	-	-	CASSLTGYEQYF	TGTGCCAGCAGCTTAACAGGATACGAGCAGTACTTC
TRBV27	TRBJ1-2	-	-	CASSLLAWSNYGYTF	TGTGCCAGCAGTTTATTAGCATGGTCTAACTATGGCTACACCTTC
TRBV18	TRBJ1-2	-	-	CASSPPTRRIYGYTF	TGTGCCAGCTCACCACCGACAAGGCGTATCTATGGCTACACCTTC
TRBV9	TRBJ1-6	-	-	CASSVGSTVDSPLHF	TGTGCCAGCAGCGTCGGTTCTACGGTAGATTCACCCCTCCACTTT
TRBV19	TRBJ2-2	few	TRBD2	CASEAGANTGELFF	TGTGCCAGCGAGGCGGGGGCGAACACCGGGGAGCTGTTTTTT
TRBV15	TRBJ2-4	few	TRBD1	CATSRGGEGTDIQYF	TGTGCCACCAGCAGAGGAGGGGAAGGGACAGACATTCAGTACTTC
TRBV30	TRBJ2-1	once	TRBD2	CAWSASSGGVQFF	TGTGCCTGGAGTGCCTCTAGCGGGGGGGTGCAGTTCTTC
TRBV7-2	TRBJ1-3	-	-	CASSLGPTGNTIYF	TGTGCCAGCAGTTTGGGGCCTACTGGAAACACCATATATTTT
TRBV25-1	TRBJ1-2	-	-	CASSEYAPSGKYYGYTF	TGTGCCAGCAGTGAATATGCCCCCTCGGGGAAGTACTATGGCTACACCTTC
TRBV6-1	TRBJ2-5	-	TRBD1	CASRDQTGAQETQYF	TGTGCCAGCAGGGATCAGACAGGGGCCCAAGAGACCCAGTACTTC
TRBV9	TRBJ1-3	-	-	CASSVVPDLEGNTIYF	TGTGCCAGCAGCGTAGTCCCAGACCTAGAAGGAAACACCATATATTTT
TRBV7-2	TRBJ2-7	-	TRBD1	CASSPDRGGYEQYF	TGTGCCAGCAGCCCGGACAGGGGCGGCTACGAGCAGTACTTC
TRBV7-6	TRBJ1-5	few	-	CASSQAGVGNQPQHF	TGTGCCAGCAGCCAAGCGGGGGTTGGGAATCAGCCCCAGCATTTT
TRBV2	TRBJ2-1	-	-	CASSPRPATVGLDEQFF	TGTGCCAGCAGCCCTAGACCCGCAACTGTTGGGTTGGATGAGCAGTTCTTC
TRBV19	TRBJ1-5	-	TRBD1	CASRTSHGTDYSNQPQHF	TGTGCCAGTAGAACTTCCCACGGGACAGATTATAGCAATCAGCCCCAGCATTTT
TRBV7-9	TRBJ2-6	once	TRBD1	CASSVGTGGNRANVLTF	TGTGCCAGCAGCGTAGGGACAGGGGGTAATCGGGCCAACGTCCTGACTTTC
TRBV6-1	TRBJ2-5	-	-	CASRVEELGTQYF	TGTGCCAGCAGGGTTGAGGAATTGGGGACCCAGTACTTC
TRBV7-8	TRBJ2-1	once	-	CASIRTQKYNEQFF	TGTGCCAGCATCAGGACTCAAAAATACAATGAGCAGTTCTTC
TRBV30	TRBJ2-3	-	TRBD2	CAWRRGLAGPRDTQYF	TGTGCCTGGAGGCGGGGACTAGCGGGCCCTCGGGATACGCAGTATTTT
TRBV29-1	TRBJ1-2	-	-	CSVDRGGGYTF	TGCAGCGTTGACAGGGGCGGTGGCTACACCTTC
TRBV5-1	TRBJ2-5	-	-	CASSQQGIQETQYF	TGCGCCAGCAGCCAACAGGGTATCCAAGAGACCCAGTACTTC
TRBV4-2	TRBJ1-1	-	TRBD1	CASSQGPTGAIETFF	TGTGCCAGCAGCCAAGGGCCGACAGGGGCAATAGAAACTTTCTTT
TRBV10-3	TRBJ2-7	-	-	CAISDRTPSSYEQYF	TGTGCCATCAGTGACCGGACACCGAGCTCCTACGAGCAGTACTTC
TRBV7-9	TRBJ2-3	-	TRBD2	CASSGRGGRTDTQYF	TGTGCCAGCAGCGGGCGCGGGGGGCGCACAGATACGCAGTATTTT
TRBV19	TRBJ2-7	-	TRBD1	CASSMGQGGTYEQYF	TGTGCCAGTAGTATGGGACAGGGGGGAACCTACGAGCAGTACTTC
TRBV12-5	TRBJ2-3	-	-	CASGLGAPDTQYF	TGTGCTAGTGGTTTGGGAGCCCCAGATACGCAGTATTTT
TRBV28	TRBJ1-1	-	-	CASRRQFEAFF	TGTGCCAGCAGGCGACAGTTTGAAGCTTTCTTT
TRBV4-1	TRBJ2-5	-	TRBD2	CASSHGGDSDGQETQYF	TGCGCCAGCAGCCACGGGGGGGACTCAGACGGCCAAGAGACCCAGTACTTC
TRBV2	TRBJ2-3	once	TRBD2	CASRTLAGGPHTQYF	TGTGCCAGCAGAACACTAGCGGGGGGGCCTCATACGCAGTATTTT
TRBV5-1	TRBJ2-3	-	TRBD1	CASSLRERQGADTQYF	TGCGCCAGCAGCTTGAGGGAACGACAGGGGGCAGATACGCAGTATTTT
TRBV28	TRBJ1-2	-	-	CASSLQDSYGYTF	TGTGCCAGCAGTTTACAGGACAGCTATGGCTACACCTTC
TRBV6-1	TRBJ1-2	-	TRBD1	CASSEMGQGAFGYTF	TGTGCCAGCAGTGAAATGGGACAGGGGGCGTTTGGCTACACCTTC
TRBV6-1	TRBJ1-2	-	-	CASSIPRGGSGYTF	TGTGCCAGCTCAATACCCAGGGGAGGGAGCGGCTACACCTTC
TRBV5-1	TRBJ1-5	-	-	CASSLGPESQPQHF	TGCGCCAGCAGCTTGGGGCCAGAAAGTCAGCCCCAGCATTTT
TRBV30	TRBJ2-7	-	-	CAWSVGGNSYEQYF	TGTGCCTGGAGTGTAGGAGGGAACTCCTACGAGCAGTACTTC
TRBV7-9	TRBJ2-5	few	TRBD2	CASSSPLGLGRETQYF	TGTGCCAGCAGCTCCCCCCTGGGACTAGGACGAGAGACCCAGTACTTC
TRBV5-6	TRBJ2-5	-	TRBD1	CASSPRQGTRQETQYF	TGTGCCAGCAGCCCGAGACAGGGCACTCGCCAAGAGACCCAGTACTTC
TRBV11-2	TRBJ2-7	-	-	CASSTAGGQRYF	TGTGCCAGCAGCACCGCCGGGGGTCAGCGGTACTTC
TRBV7-2	TRBJ1-6	once	TRBD1	CASSRDRRKSPLHF	TGTGCCAGCAGTCGGGACAGGCGGAAATCACCCCTCCACTTT
TRBV19	TRBJ1-2	-	-	CASSIYNYGYTF	TGTGCCAGTAGTATTTATAACTATGGCTACACCTTC
TRBV9	TRBJ1-4	few	TRBD1	CASSVGVTGGEEKLFF	TGTGCCAGCAGCGTAGGGGTGACAGGGGGTGAGGAAAAACTGTTTTTT
TRBV10-3	TRBJ1-1	few	-	CAISDRGSEAFF	TGTGCCATCAGTGACAGGGGATCTGAAGCTTTCTTT